The 2 T cell receptor beta chains below all came from one sample that was sequenced in a study of beta chain features in type 1 diabetes. Study findings and constraints: Type 1 diabetes patients had TCRB CDR3s that were shorter (moderately but significantly so) in all four CD4+ subsets.

Every isolated RNA sample was fully reverse transcribed, so sequencing captured expressed TCRB transcripts. The protocol was immunoSEQ multiplex PCR, while the TCRdb copy is restricted to in-frame clones and leaves out a portion. Altogether hundreds of thousands of clones are present, around 15% being singletons, with the ten largest covering approximately 0.021%. The antigens of these receptors remain unknown. Sample: naive CD4+ T cells from blood. The receptors derive from a man between 18 and 29 years old with type 1 diabetes.

Here the CDR3 DNA reads TGTGCCATCAGTCTCTCTGGGGCCAACGTCCTGACTTTC. This sequence encodes CAISLSGANVLTF. The chain combines TRBV10-3 with TRBJ2-6; D is unresolved. Germline CDR1 reads ENHRY; CDR2 reads SYGVKD. Trimming left V 5 bases short and J 0 bases short, with 2 bases between. The CDR3 sequence is 13 residues long.

This clone was counted between two and nine times. The rearrangement links TRBV29-1 to TRBJ2-3; 8 bases align to TRBD2. Germline V gene sequence: CDR1 SQVTM, CDR2 ANQGSEA. CDR3 length: 13 amino acids. After removal of 6 bases from V and 5 bases from J, the junction contained 7 bases not matched to a gene. The CDR3 DNA reads as TGCAGCGTCGTGACTGCGGGGGGAGATACGCAGTATTTT. Translating it yields CSVVTAGGDTQYF.